This T cell receptor (beta chain) was identified during a study of blood T cell repertoires in COVID-19. Study overall: Acute-phase and convalescent COVID-19 samples originated in the United States, Italy and Spain. The analysed material was cDNA or gDNA that came from T cells, B-cell-depleted T cells, or PBMCs.

The sample holds one count of this clone. Original handling: Amplification from reference gene primers served as the basis for estimated nucleated cell counts. Clones were sequenced by immunoSEQ multiplex PCR, and TCRdb holds only the in-frame ones, with some missing. The V and J calls and clone size are taken from that table; D and trimming were inferred from the DNA. The sample lists just over 60,000 clones; roughly 80% were seen once. Trimming took off 6 bases at V and 4 bases at J, with 14 bases between the two ends. This CDR3 comprises 14 residues. Germline values: CDR1 MDHEN, CDR2 SYDVKM. The sequence derives from a man in his fifties or sixties with acute or convalescent COVID-19. The genes are TRBV28 and TRBJ2-3; D is unclear. Material: peripheral blood. CDR3 loop: CASSLVPRADTQYF. The DNA of the CDR3 is TGTGCCAGCAGCCTTGTGCCCCGGGCAGATACGCAGTATTTT.